The sequence of this TCR beta chain was determined in a study of blood T cell repertoires in COVID-19. In the study overall: The United States, Italy and Spain provided the acute and convalescent COVID-19 samples. PBMCs, B-cell-depleted T cells, or T cells provided the cDNA or gDNA that made up the material.

Some clones are missing from TCRdb's copy, which holds only in-frame ones; the method was immunoSEQ multiplex PCR. The sample includes approximately 210,000 clones, 70% to 90% of them seen just once. With V trimmed by 1 base and J by 8 bases, 7 bases remained unmatched. Germline CDR1 reads SGHDT; CDR2 reads YYEEEE. The CDR3 has 15 residues. The receptor was isolated from a man between 18 and 29 years old with active or convalescent COVID-19. The chain has TRBV5-6 and TRBJ1-4; 8 bases are a match to TRBD1. Sequencing was done on a sample of peripheral blood. In DNA form, the CDR3 reads TGTGCCAGCAGCTTGTGGACAGGGATAAAGGAAAAACTGTTTTTT. This sequence encodes CASSLWTGIKEKLFF.